Following are 10 T cell receptor beta chains from one sample sequenced in a study of identifying expanded T cells in peripheral blood (dated by TCRdb to about 2019). Library preparation used the immunoSEQ multiplex PCR assay. Not all clones reach the TCRdb copy of this immuneACCESS table, which keeps in-frame sequences only. Checked studies attribute under half of the gap to unresolved V genes and leave the rest unexplained. The sample table holds tens of thousands of clones, of which roughly 90% were seen once. The ten most abundant clones make up roughly 2.8% of the sample. Input material: blood. These receptors were obtained from a person aged 18 to 70 in good health.

This rearrangement joins TRBV5-4 to TRBJ2-5, with 11 bases identical to TRBD2. V shed 4 bases, J shed 4 bases, and the junction held 9 bases outside the gene matches. The CDR3 contains 16 residues. Germline loops: CDR1 SGHNT, CDR2 YYREEE (reference sequence). The CDR3 DNA is TGTGCCAGCAGCGGCGGGACTAGCGGTGGGGGAGAGACCCAGTACTTC. This translates into CASSGGTSGGGETQYF.

The genes are TRBV5-4 and TRBJ1-3; a weak D match, TRBD1 (6 bases). CDR3 length equals 16 residues. Germline lookup yields CDR1 SGHNT and CDR2 YYREEE (reference sequence). Between the trimmed V and J ends, which lost 4 bases and 2 bases, there was a span of 16 bases. The CDR3 nucleotides are TGTGCCAGCAGCCTCGGTGGGACACGAACTGGAAACACCATATATTTT. As protein: CASSLGGTRTGNTIYF.

The rearrangement joins TRBV4-1 to TRBJ2-7; 13 bases are shared with TRBD2. Germline assignment: CDR1 MGHRA and CDR2 YSYEKL. The CDR3 is 15 amino acids. The CDR3 nucleotides are TGCGCTTCGGGGGGACTAGCGGGGACCCTATACGAGCAGTACTTC. Amino acids: CASGGLAGTLYEQYF.

A few counts support this clone. V usage is TRBV2 and J usage is TRBJ2-3; D may match TRBD1 or TRBD2 (5 bases each). The CDR3 totals 15 residues. In germline, CDR1 is SNHLY, CDR2 FYNNEI. The V end lost 3 bases, the J end lost 1 base, and 11 bases lay between the germline ends. CDR3 nucleotide sequence: TGTGCCAGCAGTGACCCGGGACGACGCACAGATACGCAGTATTTT. Amino acid sequence: CASSDPGRRTDTQYF.

A single count supports this clone. The J gene is TRBJ2-5, the V gene TRBV10-3; D possibly matches TRBD1 or TRBD2 (5 bases each). The CDR3 sequence is 16 residues long. V was pared by 10 bases and J by 2 bases, with 23 bases between. Germline assignment: CDR1 ENHRY and CDR2 SYGVKD. Here the CDR3 reads CATKAHGQGGQETQYF. The CDR3 region has the DNA TGTGCCACCAAAGCCCACGGACAAGGAGGTCAAGAGACCCAGTACTTC.

The CDR3 DNA reads as TGTGCCAGCTCTAACGCAGATACGCAGTATTTT. Translation: CASSNADTQYF. The V call is TRBV25-1, the J call TRBJ2-3, with unresolved D. Germline-derived CDR1 and CDR2 are MGHDK and SYGVNS. The CDR3 has 11 residues. V shed 8 bases and J shed 4 bases, with 7 bases lying between them.

The gene calls are TRBV18 and TRBJ2-2; no reliable D call. The CDR3 length is 12 residues. The V and J ends lost 3 bases and 7 bases respectively, with 6 bases between them. CDR1 is KGHSH and CDR2 is LQKENI in the germline V gene. The CDR3 sequence: CASSPLLGELFF. The CDR3 DNA reads as TGTGCCAGCTCACCCCTGCTCGGGGAGCTGTTTTTT.

J is TRBJ2-1 and V is TRBV9, with 9 nucleotides matching TRBD1. This CDR3 is 13 amino acids long. Looked up from germline, CDR1 is SGDLS and CDR2 is YYNGEE. V was clipped by 4 bases and J by 8 bases; unmatched bases: 4. CDR3 region: CASSKGQGDEQFF. Written as DNA, the CDR3 is TGTGCCAGCAGCAAGGGACAGGGCGATGAGCAGTTCTTC.

The chain carries TRBV6-1 and TRBJ2-7; D is unclear. CDR1 MNHNS and CDR2 SASEGT come from the germline V gene. There are 12 residues in the CDR3. The V gene lost 2 bases and the J gene lost 8 bases, with 10 bases spanning the gap. The CDR3 region has the DNA TGTGCCAGCAGTGAAAGGCCCCAAAAGCAGTACTTC. It encodes CASSERPQKQYF.

The CDR3 sequence: CASSDPGDTYEQYF. CDR3 bases: TGTGCCAGTAGTGATCCCGGGGACACATACGAGCAGTACTTC. The gene calls are TRBV19 and TRBJ2-7; a weak D match, TRBD1 (6 bases). Germline lookup yields CDR1 LNHDA and CDR2 SQIVND (reference sequence). Trimming removed 5 bases from V and 4 bases from J, with 15 bases in between. The CDR3 has 14 residues.